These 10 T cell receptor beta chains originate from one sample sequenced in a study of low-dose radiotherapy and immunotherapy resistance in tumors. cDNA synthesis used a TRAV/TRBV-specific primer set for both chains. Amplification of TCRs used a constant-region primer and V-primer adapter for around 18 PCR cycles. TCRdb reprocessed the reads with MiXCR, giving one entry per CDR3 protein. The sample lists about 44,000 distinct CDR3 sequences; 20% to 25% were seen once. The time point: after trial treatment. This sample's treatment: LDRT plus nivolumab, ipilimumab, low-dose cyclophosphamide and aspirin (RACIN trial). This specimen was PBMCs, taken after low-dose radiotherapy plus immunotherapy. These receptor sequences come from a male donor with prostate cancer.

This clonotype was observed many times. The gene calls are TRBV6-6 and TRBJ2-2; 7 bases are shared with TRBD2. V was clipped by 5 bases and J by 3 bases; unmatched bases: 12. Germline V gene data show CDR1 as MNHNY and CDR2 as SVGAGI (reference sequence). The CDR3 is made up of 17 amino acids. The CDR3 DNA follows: TGTGCCAGCAGTAATGGTGGATGGGGGGGGGACACCGGGGAGCTGTTTTTT. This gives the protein CASSNGGWGGDTGELFF.

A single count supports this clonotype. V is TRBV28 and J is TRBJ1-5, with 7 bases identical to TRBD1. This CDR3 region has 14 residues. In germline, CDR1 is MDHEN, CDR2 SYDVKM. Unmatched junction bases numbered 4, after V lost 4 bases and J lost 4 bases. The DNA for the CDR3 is TGTGCCAGCAGTTCCGCAGGGGGTAATCAGCCCCAGCATTTT. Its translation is CASSSAGGNQPQHF.

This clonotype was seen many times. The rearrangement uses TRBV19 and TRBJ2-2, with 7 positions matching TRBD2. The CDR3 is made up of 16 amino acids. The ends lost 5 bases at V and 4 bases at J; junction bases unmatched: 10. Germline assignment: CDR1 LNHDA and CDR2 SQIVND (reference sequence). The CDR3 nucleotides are TGTGCCAGTAGTTATTCGACTAGCCGACTCACCGGGGAGCTGTTTTTT. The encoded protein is CASSYSTSRLTGELFF. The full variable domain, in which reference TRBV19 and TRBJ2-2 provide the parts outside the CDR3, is DGGITQSPKYLFRKEGQNVTLSCEQNLNHDAMYWYRQDPGQGLRLIYYSQIVNDFQKGDIAEGYSVSREKKESFPLTVTSAQKNPTAFYLCASSYSTSRLTGELFFGEGSRLTVL.

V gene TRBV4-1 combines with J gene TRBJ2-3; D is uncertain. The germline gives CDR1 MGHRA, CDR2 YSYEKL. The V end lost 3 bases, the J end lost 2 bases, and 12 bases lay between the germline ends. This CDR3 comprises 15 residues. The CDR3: CASSQVGSNTDTQYF. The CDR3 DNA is TGCGCCAGCAGCCAGGTTGGAAGCAACACAGATACGCAGTATTTT.

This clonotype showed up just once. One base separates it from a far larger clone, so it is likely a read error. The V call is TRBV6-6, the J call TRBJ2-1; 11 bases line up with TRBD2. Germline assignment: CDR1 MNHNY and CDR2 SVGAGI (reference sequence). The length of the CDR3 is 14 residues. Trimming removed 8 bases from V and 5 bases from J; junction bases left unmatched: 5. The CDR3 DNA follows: TGTGCCAGCTGGGCGACTAGCGGGAACAATGAGCAGTTCTTC. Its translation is CASWATSGNNEQFF.

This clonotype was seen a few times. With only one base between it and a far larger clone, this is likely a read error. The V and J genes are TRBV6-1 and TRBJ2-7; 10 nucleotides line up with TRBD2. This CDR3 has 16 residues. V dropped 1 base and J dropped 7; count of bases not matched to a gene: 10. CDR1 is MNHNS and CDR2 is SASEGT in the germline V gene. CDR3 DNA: TGTGCCAGCAGTGAAGAGGCTAGCGGGAGAAGGCATGAGCAGTACTTC. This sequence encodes CASSEEASGRRHEQYF.

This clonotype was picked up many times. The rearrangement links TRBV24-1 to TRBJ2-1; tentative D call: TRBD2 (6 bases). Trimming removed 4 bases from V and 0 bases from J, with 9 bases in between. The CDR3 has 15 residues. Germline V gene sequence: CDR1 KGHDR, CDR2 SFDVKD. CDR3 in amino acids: CATSDQDYSYNEQFF. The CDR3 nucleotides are TGTGCCACCAGTGACCAGGACTACTCCTACAATGAGCAGTTCTTC.

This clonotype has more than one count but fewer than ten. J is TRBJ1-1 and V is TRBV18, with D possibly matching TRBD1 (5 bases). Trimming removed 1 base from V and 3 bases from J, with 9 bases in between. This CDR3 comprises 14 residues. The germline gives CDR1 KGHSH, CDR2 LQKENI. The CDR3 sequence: CASSPLQGDTEAFF. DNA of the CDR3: TGTGCCAGCTCACCACTGCAGGGCGACACTGAAGCTTTCTTT.

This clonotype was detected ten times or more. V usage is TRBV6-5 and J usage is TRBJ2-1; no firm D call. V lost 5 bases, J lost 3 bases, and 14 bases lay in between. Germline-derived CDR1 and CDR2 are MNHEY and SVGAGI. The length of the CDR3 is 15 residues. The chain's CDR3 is CASSPTWNRYNEQFF. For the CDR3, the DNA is TGTGCCAGCAGTCCCACCTGGAATCGCTACAATGAGCAGTTCTTC.

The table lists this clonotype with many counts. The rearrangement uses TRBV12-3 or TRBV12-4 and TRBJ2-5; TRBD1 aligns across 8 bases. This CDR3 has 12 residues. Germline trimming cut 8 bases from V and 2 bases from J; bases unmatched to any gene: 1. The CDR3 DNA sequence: TGTGCCAGCGGGACAGGTCAAGAGACCCAGTACTTC. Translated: CASGTGQETQYF.